One sample yielded the 6 T cell receptor beta chains listed below, sequenced in a study of shared clonotypes between healthy human individuals. The repertoire was sequenced with immunoSEQ multiplex PCR; TCRdb's copy has only in-frame clones and lacks some. Of 450,000 or so clones in the sample, around 77% were seen once. The sample comprised PBMCs. These TCRs come from a woman aged 35 to 49 in good health. Some clones in this sample may be carry-over from other donors' samples.

With respect to this clone: A much larger clone lies a single base off, so this may be a read error. The rearrangement uses TRBV2 and TRBJ2-3; D remains ambiguous. V was pared by 8 bases and J by 2 bases, with 14 bases between. CDR1 SNHLY and CDR2 FYNNEI come from the germline V gene. The CDR3 length is 14 residues. CDR3 coding DNA: TGTGCCAGCCTGGCCAGACTTTCCACAGATACGCAGTATTTT. Translated, it gives CASLARLSTDTQYF.

The sample holds one count of this clone. V and J are TRBV10-3 and TRBJ1-4; TRBD1 matches 7 bases. Unmatched junction bases numbered 11, after V lost 3 bases and J lost 7 bases. The V gene's germline CDR1 is ENHRY and CDR2 SYGVKD. This CDR3 region has 16 residues. This chain's CDR3 is CAISETKGAPREKLFF. The CDR3 DNA is TGTGCCATCAGTGAAACCAAGGGGGCCCCCCGTGAAAAACTGTTTTTT.

V usage is TRBV25-1 and J usage is TRBJ2-7; no reliable D call. The germline V gene encodes CDR1 MGHDK and CDR2 SYGVNS. Trimming took off 3 bases at V and 4 bases at J, with 7 bases between the two ends. The CDR3 spans 12 residues. CDR3 sequence (DNA): TGTGCCAGCAGTGATTGGGTGTACGAGCAGTACTTC. This gives the protein CASSDWVYEQYF.

This clone came up a few times. The chain employs TRBV5-6 and TRBJ1-6; 10 nucleotides align to TRBD1. This CDR3 spans 15 amino acids. With V trimmed by 6 bases and J by 6 bases, 6 bases remained unmatched. Per the germline V gene, CDR1 is SGHDT and CDR2 is YYEEEE. The CDR3 here is CASTGTGVVNSPLHF. Here the CDR3 DNA reads TGTGCCAGCACAGGGACAGGGGTAGTTAATTCACCCCTCCACTTT.

Of note for this clone: A read error may be the cause here, since a much bigger clone is one base away. CDR3 amino acids: CASSENTEAFF. The CDR3 nucleotides are TGTGCCAGCAGTGAGAACACTGAAGCTTTCTTT. The chain has TRBV2 and TRBJ1-1, with unresolved D. Germline V CDR1 and CDR2: SNHLY, FYNNEI. V was clipped by 3 bases and J by 1 base, with 0 bases between them. This CDR3 contains 11 residues. The full variable domain, in which reference TRBV2 and TRBJ1-1 provide the parts outside the CDR3, is EPEVTQTPSHQVTQMGQEVILRCVPISNHLYFYWYRQILGQKVEFLVSFYNNEISEKSEIFDDQFSVERPDGSNFTLKIRSTKLEDSAMYFCASSENTEAFFGQGTRLTVV.

This clone was counted only a few times. CDR3 sequence reads: CATSASGTSTDTQYF. CDR3 DNA: TGTGCCACCAGCGCAAGCGGTACCAGCACAGATACGCAGTATTTT. The chain combines TRBV15 with TRBJ2-3; D may be TRBD2 (5 bases). The V end lost 5 bases, the J end lost 0 bases, and 12 bases lay between the germline ends. There are 15 residues in the CDR3. Germline CDR1 LNHNV, CDR2 YYDKDF (reference sequence).